The clone carrying this T cell receptor beta chain was picked up a small number of times. The antigen is unknown. Time point in this sample: patch test 2, 6 weeks after DPC sensitization. Treatment defined: therapeutic diphenylcyclopropenone sensitization with weekly scalp DPC. The data were obtained in a study of human T cells and chemical hapten exposure. Study in general: Diphenylcyclopropenone was administered weekly to the scalp of patients throughout the roughly 25-week study. DPC 0.01% went on the upper back by patch test, with reading at 6 days. Study outcomes and limitations: As patch test score rose, PT1 expanded TCR counts tended to rise as well. Relative to control repertoires, expanded TCRs gave rise to significantly more large CDR3 similarity clusters.

TCRdb ran MiXCR on the RACE reads and lists one entry per CDR3 protein. The sample has under 100,000 distinct CDR3 sequences, roughly a tenth seen once; the top ten hold over 2%. V lost 5 bases and J 10 bases, leaving 12 bases between the germline ends. The CDR3 is 11 residues long. CDR1 MDHEN and CDR2 SYDVKM come from the germline V gene. The source is a woman under 40 with alopecia areata. Some clones in this sample may be carry-over from other donors' samples. The chain has TRBV28 and TRBJ2-7; D may be TRBD1 (5 bases). This sample comprised whole blood, obtained in connection with sensitization to the hapten diphenylcyclopropenone (DPC). This CDR3 reads CASSPRGAQYF. CDR3 nucleotide sequence: TGTGCCAGCAGTCCTAGGGGCGCTCAGTACTTC.